The entry below describes one T cell receptor beta chain. Trimming removed 7 bases from V and 5 bases from J, with 14 bases in between. The CDR3 loop spans 13 amino acids. Germline CDR1 reads LNHDA; CDR2 reads SQIVND (reference sequence). Repertoires were generated with immunoSEQ multiplex PCR, while TCRdb's copy carries only in-frame clones and drops some. There are 39,000 or so clones in the sample; roughly 91% occur only once, and under 0.4% lies in the top ten. The source of the sample is a study of T cell changes during pregnancy in multiple sclerosis. The V and J genes are TRBV19 and TRBJ2-5; D uncertain. Specimen: CD4+ T cells from peripheral blood mononuclear cells, collected after pregnancy. The receptor comes from a female donor in good health, enrolled as a control in a pregnancy study. CDR3 protein: CASNSDISETQYF. CDR3 nucleotide sequence: TGTGCCAGTAATAGTGACATATCCGAGACCCAGTACTTC.